Below are 29 T cell receptor beta chains sequenced from a single sample in a study of blood T cell repertoires in COVID-19. Data came from immunoSEQ multiplex PCR; TCRdb stores just in-frame clones and leaves some out. Here the sample spans under 130,000 clones, approximately 90% being singletons. Material: peripheral blood. The receptors come from a woman aged 80 or over with acute or convalescent COVID-19.

The V call is TRBV5-5, the J call TRBJ1-6; D is possibly TRBD1 (6 bases). The V and J ends lost 0 bases and 10 bases respectively, with 14 bases between them. The CDR3 is 15 residues long. CDR1 is SGHKS and CDR2 is YYEKEE in the germline V gene (reference sequence). The CDR3 sequence is CASSLVSGGRSPLHF. The CDR3, as DNA: TGTGCCAGCAGCTTGGTATCGGGGGGCCGATCACCCCTCCACTTT.

This chain joins TRBV2 and TRBJ2-6; 7 nucleotides match TRBD1. Germline V gives CDR1 SNHLY, CDR2 FYNNEI. The junction had 3 bases not matched to a gene; V was cut back by 9 bases and J by 1 base. The length of the CDR3 is 14 residues. CDR3 bases: TGTGCCAGAAACAGGGGATCTGGGGCCAACGTCCTGACTTTC. It is translated as CARNRGSGANVLTF.

V usage is TRBV28 and J usage is TRBJ1-3, with no clear D. The CDR3 is 16 amino acids. Germline lookup yields CDR1 MDHEN and CDR2 SYDVKM. Deletions cut 7 bases from V and 0 bases from J, with 16 bases between. The CDR3 DNA reads as TGTGCCAGCACCTTTCGGCGGATATCCTCTGGAAACACCATATATTTT. Its protein product is CASTFRRISSGNTIYF.

The chain carries TRBV5-6 and TRBJ1-2; D is perhaps TRBD1 (5 bases). V shed 0 bases and J shed 1 base, with 7 bases lying between them. The germline V gene has CDR1 SGHDT and CDR2 YYEEEE. The CDR3 is made up of 14 amino acids. CDR3 nucleotide sequence: TGTGCCAGCAGCTTGGTAGACAGTAACTATGGCTACACCTTC. It yields the protein CASSLVDSNYGYTF.

The chain recombines TRBV18 with TRBJ1-6; TRBD1 aligns across 9 bases. Germline CDR1 and CDR2: KGHSH and LQKENI. The CDR3 is made up of 20 amino acids. The ends lost 2 bases at V and 0 bases at J; junction bases unmatched: 11. This CDR3 is CASSPTSRTGASSYNSPLHF. CDR3 nucleotide sequence: TGTGCCAGCTCACCAACGTCCAGGACAGGGGCCAGCTCCTATAATTCACCCCTCCACTTT.

The rearrangement links TRBV2 to TRBJ1-2, with D hard to call. Germline loops: CDR1 SNHLY, CDR2 FYNNEI. The CDR3 is made up of 13 amino acids. Trimming took off 8 bases at V and 1 base at J, with 11 bases between the two ends. The CDR3 spells CASVNTHNYGYTF. CDR3 DNA: TGTGCCAGCGTTAACACCCATAACTATGGCTACACCTTC.

This chain links TRBV4-1 with TRBJ1-5; D uncertain. The V end lost 0 bases, the J end lost 2 bases, and 11 bases lay between the germline ends. The CDR3 spans 16 residues. Germline V CDR1 and CDR2: MGHRA, YSYEKL. The CDR3 nucleotides are TGCGCCAGCAGCCAAGACCCGGGATCGGGCAATCAGCCCCAGCATTTT. Its translation is CASSQDPGSGNQPQHF.

The J gene is TRBJ2-5, the V gene TRBV14; tentative D call: TRBD1 (5 bases). Germline V gene sequence: CDR1 SGHDN, CDR2 FVKESK. V lost 1 base to trimming and J lost 7 bases, with 7 bases between them. The CDR3 has 12 residues. CDR3 sequence: CASSQVRGTQYF. The DNA for the CDR3 is TGTGCCAGCAGCCAAGTAAGGGGGACCCAGTACTTC.

The chain joins TRBV5-1 to TRBJ2-7; tentatively, D is TRBD1 (5 bases). V was clipped by 0 bases and J by 2 bases, with 6 bases between them. The CDR3 has 13 amino acids. Germline lookup yields CDR1 SGHRS and CDR2 YFSETQ. The DNA of the CDR3 is TGCGCCAGCAGCTTGGGGGGCACCTACGAGCAGTACTTC. Translation gives CASSLGGTYEQYF.

The chain links TRBV18 to TRBJ2-7; 9 bases are shared with TRBD1. V trimming: 1 base; J trimming: 2 bases; junction bases outside the gene matches: 3. Germline V gene data show CDR1 as KGHSH and CDR2 as LQKENI. This CDR3 has 15 residues. The CDR3 coding sequence is TGTGCCAGCTCACCACGGGACAGGGCCCCCTACGAGCAGTACTTC. Encoded protein: CASSPRDRAPYEQYF. Drawing the rest from reference TRBV18 and TRBJ2-7, the complete variable domain is NAGVMQNPRHLVRRRGQEARLRCSPMKGHSHVYWYRQLPEEGLKFMVYLQKENIIDESGMPKERFSAEFPKEGPSILRIQQVVRGDSAAYFCASSPRDRAPYEQYFGPGTRLTVT.

This clone was picked up a small number of times. The CDR3 spells CASSLAGRWVRGDYGYTF. In DNA form, the CDR3 reads TGTGCCAGCAGCTTGGCCGGGAGGTGGGTTCGGGGGGACTATGGCTACACCTTC. This sequence joins TRBV5-6 and TRBJ1-2; D perhaps matches TRBD1 (5 bases). The CDR3 consists of 18 residues. Looked up from germline, CDR1 is SGHDT and CDR2 is YYEEEE. V was clipped by 0 bases and J by 3 bases, with 21 bases between them. Together with reference TRBV5-6 and TRBJ1-2, the CDR3 gives the full variable domain: DAGVTQSPTHLIKTRGQQVTLRCSPKSGHDTVSWYQQALGQGPQFIFQYYEEEERQRGNFPDRFSGHQFPNYSSELNVNALLLGDSALYLCASSLAGRWVRGDYGYTFGSGTRLTVV.

The chain employs TRBV18 and TRBJ2-2, with D tentatively TRBD2 (5 bases). The CDR3 spans 14 residues. V was shortened by 3 bases and J by 14 bases, with 19 bases between the two germline ends. The germline gives CDR1 KGHSH, CDR2 LQKENI. This CDR3 is CASSPTSLRPSLFF. In DNA, the CDR3 is TGTGCCAGCTCACCCACTAGTTTGCGGCCGAGCCTGTTTTTT.

J is TRBJ1-5 and V is TRBV19, with a tentative D call TRBD1 (5 bases). The CDR3 extends over 15 amino acids. From germline, CDR1 is LNHDA and CDR2 SQIVND (reference sequence). The germline V and J ends were trimmed by 7 bases and 1 base, with 14 bases remaining between them. CDR3 nucleotide sequence: TGTGCCAGTACTACACAGGAAGGGAGCAATCAGCCCCAGCATTTT. As protein: CASTTQEGSNQPQHF.

This chain links TRBV10-2 with TRBJ2-5, with 10 positions matching TRBD1. Germline lookup yields CDR1 WSHSY and CDR2 SAAADI. The CDR3 has 15 residues. After removal of 6 bases from V and 1 base from J, the junction contained 5 bases not matched to a gene. CDR3 sequence (DNA): TGCGCCAGCAGGGGACAGGGGTTGGCCCAAGAGACCCAGTACTTC. This codes for CASRGQGLAQETQYF.

V gene TRBV28 combines with J gene TRBJ2-7; a possible D gene is TRBD2 (7 bases). Trimming took 7 bases from V and 4 from J, leaving 17 bases between them. The CDR3 runs 14 residues. Germline V gene lookup returns CDR1 MDHEN and CDR2 SYDVKM. CDR3 sequence: CASTWGGPPYEQYF. CDR3 coding DNA: TGTGCCAGCACCTGGGGGGGGCCCCCTTACGAGCAGTACTTC.

This chain's CDR3 is CASSTRSSYNEQFF. The CDR3 bases are TGTGCCAGCAGCACCCGGAGCTCCTACAATGAGCAGTTCTTC. V usage is TRBV9 and J usage is TRBJ2-1; D ambiguous. The CDR3 spans 14 residues. The germline V and J ends were trimmed by 4 bases and 0 bases, with 8 bases remaining between them. CDR1 and CDR2 (germline): SGDLS, YYNGEE.

The rearrangement uses TRBV9 and TRBJ1-2; TRBD1 aligns across 11 bases. Per germline, CDR1 SGDLS and CDR2 YYNGEE. CDR3 length: 18 amino acids. V lost 3 bases, J lost 7 bases, and 17 bases stayed unmatched. CDR3 in amino acids: CASSAPGLRDRGSAGYTF. The CDR3 nucleotides read TGTGCCAGCAGCGCCCCGGGCTTGCGGGACAGGGGGTCGGCTGGCTACACCTTC.

The chain couples TRBV5-1 to TRBJ2-1, with 8 bases that match TRBD2. CDR3 length: 16 amino acids. Germline V gene sequence: CDR1 SGHRS, CDR2 YFSETQ. The V segment lost 1 base and the J segment 4 bases; nucleotides outside the gene matches: 7. DNA for the CDR3: TGCGCCAGCAGCTTGTTGGCAGCGGGGGAGTACAATGAGCAGTTCTTC. As protein: CASSLLAAGEYNEQFF.

V usage is TRBV27 and J usage is TRBJ2-1; TRBD2 matches 7 bases. V was pared by 3 bases and J by 7 bases, with 15 bases of the junction left unmatched. This CDR3 contains 17 residues. Germline loops: CDR1 MNHEY, CDR2 SMNVEV (reference sequence). The CDR3: CASSFFDLTGLTNEQFF. The CDR3 DNA sequence: TGTGCCAGCAGTTTCTTCGACCTAACGGGACTAACAAATGAGCAGTTCTTC.

This clone was seen a few times. The chain links TRBV7-9 to TRBJ1-6; D unclear. In germline, CDR1 is SEHNR, CDR2 FQNEAQ (reference sequence). Trimming shortened V by 5 bases and J by 8 bases, and 19 bases separated the two germline ends. The CDR3 contains 16 residues. The DNA for the CDR3 is TGTGCCAGCAGCGTAGGCTCCGGGATAGCTGATTCACCCCTCCACTTT. Encoded protein: CASSVGSGIADSPLHF.

The V gene is TRBV18, the J gene TRBJ2-3; D call uncertain. Germline V gene lookup returns CDR1 KGHSH and CDR2 LQKENI. V lost 8 bases, J lost 5 bases, and 11 bases lay in between. The CDR3 runs 12 residues. The chain's CDR3 is CASAGYGDTQYF. CDR3 DNA sequence: TGTGCCAGCGCCGGGTATGGAGATACGCAGTATTTT.

The rearrangement uses TRBV18 and TRBJ1-1; TRBD1 aligns across 8 bases. The CDR3 is made up of 14 amino acids. Germline loops: CDR1 KGHSH, CDR2 LQKENI. The V and J ends lost 5 bases and 1 base, in that order; junction bases with no gene match: 3. CDR3 in amino acids: CASSATGGNTEAFF. CDR3 sequence (DNA): TGTGCCAGCTCAGCCACAGGGGGGAACACTGAAGCTTTCTTT.

The V call is TRBV6-5, the J call TRBJ1-2; D gene uncertain. With 0 bases removed from V and 5 bases from J, the gap between germline ends came to 10 bases. The CDR3 has 14 amino acids. Looked up from germline, CDR1 is MNHEY and CDR2 is SVGAGI. The CDR3 sequence: CASSYSAGDYGYTF. The CDR3 region has the DNA TGTGCCAGCAGTTACTCAGCCGGGGATTATGGCTACACCTTC.

This chain links TRBV18 with TRBJ2-5; D ambiguous. The germline V and J ends were trimmed by 1 base and 1 base, with 10 bases remaining between them. The germline V gene has CDR1 KGHSH and CDR2 LQKENI. The CDR3 extends over 15 amino acids. The CDR3 loop is CASSPLSSTQETQYF. The CDR3 DNA reads as TGTGCCAGCTCACCACTCTCGTCTACCCAAGAGACCCAGTACTTC.

The J gene is TRBJ1-1, the V gene TRBV2; the D gene is possibly TRBD1 (5 bases). Germline-derived CDR1 and CDR2 are SNHLY and FYNNEI. V dropped 3 bases and J dropped 3 bases, with 8 bases sitting between them. The CDR3 extends over 13 amino acids. The CDR3 DNA follows: TGTGCCAGCAGTGAGCAGGGCTACACTGAAGCTTTCTTT. It codes for CASSEQGYTEAFF.

The chain has TRBV9 and TRBJ2-7; the D is unclear. In germline, CDR1 is SGDLS, CDR2 YYNGEE. CDR3 length: 13 amino acids. The V gene lost 3 bases and the J gene lost 1 base, with 8 bases spanning the gap. CDR3 coding DNA: TGTGCCAGCAGCGCTGAGAGTTCCTACGAGCAGTACTTC. Its protein is CASSAESSYEQYF.

The V and J genes are TRBV7-6 and TRBJ1-3; 7 nucleotides agree with TRBD1. Germline CDR1 is SGHVS and CDR2 is FNYEAQ. The CDR3 is 15 amino acids. Unmatched junction bases numbered 1, after V lost 1 base and J lost 1 base. The CDR3 here is CASSLGTGSGNTIYF. DNA of the CDR3: TGTGCCAGCAGCTTAGGGACAGGTTCTGGAAACACCATATATTTT.

The chain combines TRBV7-9 with TRBJ1-4; D is unresolved. Trimming left V 5 bases short and J 4 bases short, with 17 bases between. The CDR3 spans 16 residues. CDR1 and CDR2 (germline): SEHNR, FQNEAQ (reference sequence). The CDR3 reads CASSPPGGSVNEKLFF. The CDR3 DNA follows: TGTGCCAGCAGCCCCCCCGGCGGCTCCGTTAATGAAAAACTGTTTTTT.

V is TRBV9 and J is TRBJ2-3; perhaps TRBD1 as D (6 bases). The V and J ends lost 0 bases and 6 bases respectively, with 14 bases between them. CDR3 size: 15 residues. Germline-derived CDR1 and CDR2 are SGDLS and YYNGEE. CDR3 residues: CASSVDQGNVDTQYF. The CDR3 nucleotides are TGTGCCAGCAGCGTAGACCAGGGGAACGTTGATACGCAGTATTTT.